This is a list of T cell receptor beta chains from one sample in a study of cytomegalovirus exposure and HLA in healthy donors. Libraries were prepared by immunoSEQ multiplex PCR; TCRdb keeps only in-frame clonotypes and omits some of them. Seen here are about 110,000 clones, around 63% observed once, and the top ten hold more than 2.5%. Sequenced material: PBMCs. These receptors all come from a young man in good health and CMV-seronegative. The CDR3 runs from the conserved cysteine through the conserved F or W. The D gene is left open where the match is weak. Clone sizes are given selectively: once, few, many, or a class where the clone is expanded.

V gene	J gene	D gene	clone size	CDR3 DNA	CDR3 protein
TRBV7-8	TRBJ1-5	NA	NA	TGTGCCAGCAGCTCCGACACAGGGTCACGACAGCCCCAGCATTTT	CASSSDTGSRQPQHF
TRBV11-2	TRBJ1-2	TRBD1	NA	TGTGCCAGCAGCTCAAGGACAGGGGGACTCTACACCTTC	CASSSRTGGLYTF
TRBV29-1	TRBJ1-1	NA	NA	TGCAGCGTTCGCCGGGGGACGATGAACACTGAAGCTTTCTTT	CSVRRGTMNTEAFF
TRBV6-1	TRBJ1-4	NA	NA	TGTGCCAGCAGTGATAGGGGTCAAGCTAATGAAAAACTGTTTTTT	CASSDRGQANEKLFF
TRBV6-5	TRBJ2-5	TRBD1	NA	TGTGCCAGCAGTTACCCCGGACAGGGAATAGGGGAGCAGTACTTC	CASSYPGQGIGEQYF
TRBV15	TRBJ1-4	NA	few	TGTGCCACCAGCAGACAGGGGCGGGATGAAAAACTGTTTTTT	CATSRQGRDEKLFF
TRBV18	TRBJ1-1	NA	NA	TGTGCCAGCTCAACAACCGCGGGAACTGAAGCTTTCTTT	CASSTTAGTEAFF
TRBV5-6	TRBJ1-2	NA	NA	TGTGCCAGCAGCTTGGAACCAGGGTCTAACTATGGCTACACCTTC	CASSLEPGSNYGYTF
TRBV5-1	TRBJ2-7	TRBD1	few	TGCGCCAGCAGCTTGTCTACAGGGGGCTACGAGCAGTACTTC	CASSLSTGGYEQYF
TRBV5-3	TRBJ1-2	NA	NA	TGTGCCAGAATTTTCGGAGGTGGTGGCTACACCTTC	CARIFGGGGYTF
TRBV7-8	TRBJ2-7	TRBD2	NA	TGTGCCAGCAGCCCTACAGGACTAGGCTACGAGCAGTACTTC	CASSPTGLGYEQYF
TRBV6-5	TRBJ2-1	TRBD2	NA	TGTGCCAGCAGTCCTGGACTAGCGGGAGTAAGTGAGCAGTTCTTC	CASSPGLAGVSEQFF
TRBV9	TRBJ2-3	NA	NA	TGTGCCAGCAGCCTCAGCGCCGGGAGAAGTGATACGCAGTATTTT	CASSLSAGRSDTQYF
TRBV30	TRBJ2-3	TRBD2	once	TGTGCCTGGAGTGTACTTCAAGCGGGAGGGGGTACGCAGTATTTT	CAWSVLQAGGGTQYF
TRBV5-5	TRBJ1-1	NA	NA	TGTGCCAGCAGTCTGGGGGGGTTGAACACTGAAGCTTTCTTT	CASSLGGLNTEAFF
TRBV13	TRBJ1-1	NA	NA	TGTGCCAGCAGCTTAGGCCGAGTCGCGAACAGCGGGAACACTGAAGCTTTCTTT	CASSLGRVANSGNTEAFF
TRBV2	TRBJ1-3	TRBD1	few	TGTGCCAGCAGTGAATACGAGGGGGCTGGTGGAAACACCATATATTTT	CASSEYEGAGGNTIYF
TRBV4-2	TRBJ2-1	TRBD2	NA	TGTGCCAGCAGCCACCTTAGGTCGGGACTAGCCTACAATGAGCAGTTCTTC	CASSHLRSGLAYNEQFF
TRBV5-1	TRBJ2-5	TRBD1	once	TGCGCCAGCAGCTTGGCAGTAGGGACAGGGGTAGAGACCCAGTACTTC	CASSLAVGTGVETQYF
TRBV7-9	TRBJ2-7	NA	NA	TGTGCCAGCAGCTTCGGGACTTACGAGCAGTACTTC	CASSFGTYEQYF
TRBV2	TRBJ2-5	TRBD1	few	TGTGCCAGCCTTAGACAGGGGGCGAGGCAGACCCAGTACTTC	CASLRQGARQTQYF
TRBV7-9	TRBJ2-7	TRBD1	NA	TGTGCCAGCAGCCGAGCCACCGGGACAGGGGGGAACGAGCAGTACTTC	CASSRATGTGGNEQYF
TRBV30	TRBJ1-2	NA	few	TGTGCCTGGAGTTCCTACAGGGATGGGAGCTATGGCTACACCTTC	CAWSSYRDGSYGYTF
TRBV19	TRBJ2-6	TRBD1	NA	TGTGCCAGTAGTAAACAGGGGGCGACTGGGGCCAACGTCCTGACTTTC	CASSKQGATGANVLTF
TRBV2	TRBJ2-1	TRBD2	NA	TGTGCCAGCAGTCGCCGACTAGCGGGAGAATCAAGGTCCTACAATGAGCAGTTCTTC	CASSRRLAGESRSYNEQFF
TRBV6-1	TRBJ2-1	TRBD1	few	TGTGCCAGCAATACCGGGACAGGGGGCAATGAGCAGTTCTTC	CASNTGTGGNEQFF
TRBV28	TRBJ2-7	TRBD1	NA	TGTGCCAGCAGTTTGGGACAGCGCTACGAGCAGTACTTC	CASSLGQRYEQYF
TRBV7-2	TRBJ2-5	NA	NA	TGTGCCAGCAGCTTAATACAGGGGAGGCAAGAGACCCAGTACTTC	CASSLIQGRQETQYF
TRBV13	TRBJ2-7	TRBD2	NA	TGTGCCAGCAGCTTAGGGGGGACTAGCGGGAGGGCCAGTGAGCAGTACTTC	CASSLGGTSGRASEQYF
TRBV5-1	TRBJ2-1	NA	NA	TGCGCCAGCAGCTTGCCAGCGGAGAACAATGAGCAGTTCTTC	CASSLPAENNEQFF
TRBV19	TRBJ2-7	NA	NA	TGTGCCAGTAGTCACCCCTCTCGGTCCGAGCAGTACTTC	CASSHPSRSEQYF
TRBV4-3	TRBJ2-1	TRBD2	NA	TGCGCCAGCAGCCTGGGGAGGGCCGGCGTAAACTCCTACAATGAGCAGTTCTTC	CASSLGRAGVNSYNEQFF
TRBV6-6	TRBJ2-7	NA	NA	TGTGCCAGCAGTCCATCAGGCAGGGAGGACTACGAGCAGTACTTC	CASSPSGREDYEQYF
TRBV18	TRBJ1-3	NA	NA	TGTGCCAGCTCACTTTCGGGGAATGGAAACACCATATATTTT	CASSLSGNGNTIYF
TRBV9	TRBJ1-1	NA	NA	TGTGCCAGCAGCGTAGCTCCAGACAATCCAATGAACACTGAAGCTTTCTTT	CASSVAPDNPMNTEAFF
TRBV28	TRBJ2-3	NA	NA	TGTGCCAGCACTGTTGGCAGGGTCACAGATACGCAGTATTTT	CASTVGRVTDTQYF
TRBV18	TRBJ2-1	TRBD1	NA	TGTGCCAGCTCACCCGGACAGGGGATCTCCTACAATGAGCAGTTCTTC	CASSPGQGISYNEQFF
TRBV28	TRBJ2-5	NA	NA	TGTGCCAGCAGTGGAACAGGGGAGGCGACCCAGTACTTC	CASSGTGEATQYF
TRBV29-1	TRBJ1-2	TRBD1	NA	TGCAGCGTTGATGGACAGGGAAACTATGGCTACACCTTC	CSVDGQGNYGYTF
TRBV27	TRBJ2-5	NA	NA	TGTGCCCCTGCCGGGATGGAGGGGGCATTAAAGACCCAGTACTTC	CAPAGMEGALKTQYF
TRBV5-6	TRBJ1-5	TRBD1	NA	TGTGCCAGCAGCTTGAGTGGCAGGGGGCAAGGCAATCAGCCCCAGCATTTT	CASSLSGRGQGNQPQHF
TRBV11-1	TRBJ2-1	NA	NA	TGTGCCAGCAGCCCCGGGGTAGCTACCAATGAGCAGTTCTTC	CASSPGVATNEQFF
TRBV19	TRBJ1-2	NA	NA	TGTGCCAGTAGTATCCCCGACTATGGCTACACCTTC	CASSIPDYGYTF
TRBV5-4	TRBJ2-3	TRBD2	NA	TGTGCCAGCAGGAAAGGAGGGCTAGCGGGAGGACCAGATACGCAGTATTTT	CASRKGGLAGGPDTQYF
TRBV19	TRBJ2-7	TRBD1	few	TGTGCCAGTAGTCTTAACCAGGGGGCGACGGACGAGCAGTACTTC	CASSLNQGATDEQYF
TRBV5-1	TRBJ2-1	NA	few	TGCGCCAGCAGCGCAACTAGCCTAGGCTCCTACAATGAGCAGTTCTTC	CASSATSLGSYNEQFF
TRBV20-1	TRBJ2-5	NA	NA	TGCAGTGCCACACGGACTGGTGAGCAGTACTTC	CSATRTGEQYF